This is a list of T cell receptor beta chains from one sample in a study of T cell changes during pregnancy in multiple sclerosis. TCRdb's table, derived via immunoSEQ multiplex PCR, lists solely in-frame clones and lacks some. Among around 62,000 clones listed, about 92% were seen once. The specimen was peripheral blood, collected in the second trimester of pregnancy. The receptors were sampled from a female donor in good health, enrolled as a control in a pregnancy study. The CDR3 runs from the conserved cysteine through the conserved F or W. D genes are given only for firm matches. Only some rows state a clone size, as once, few, many or a class for expanded clones.

v_gene: TRBV5-6
d_gene: NA
j_gene: TRBJ1-2
abundance: NA
CDR3nt: TGTGCCAGCAGCTTGGATCTAGCGGCTAACTATGGCTACACCTTC
CDR3aa: CASSLDLAANYGYTF

v_gene: TRBV29-1
d_gene: NA
j_gene: TRBJ2-7
abundance: NA
CDR3nt: TGCAGCGCCGGGGGACAGCCGGCGGACGAGCAGTACTTC
CDR3aa: CSAGGQPADEQYF

v_gene: TRBV5-5
d_gene: NA
j_gene: TRBJ1-1
abundance: NA
CDR3nt: TGTGCCAGCAGCTACAGATATATGACCACTGAAGCTTTCTTT
CDR3aa: CASSYRYMTTEAFF

v_gene: TRBV19
d_gene: TRBD1
j_gene: TRBJ2-4
abundance: NA
CDR3nt: TGTGCCAGTAGTGGGATCAGGGGGAAAAACATTCAGTACTTC
CDR3aa: CASSGIRGKNIQYF

v_gene: TRBV18
d_gene: NA
j_gene: TRBJ1-2
abundance: once
CDR3nt: TGTGCCAGCTCACCCACAGGGACCCCCTACTATGGCTACACCTTC
CDR3aa: CASSPTGTPYYGYTF

v_gene: TRBV18
d_gene: NA
j_gene: TRBJ2-7
abundance: NA
CDR3nt: TGTGCCAGCTCACCACCGGGGGCATCGGACGAGCAGTACTTC
CDR3aa: CASSPPGASDEQYF

v_gene: TRBV28
d_gene: NA
j_gene: TRBJ1-2
abundance: once
CDR3nt: TGTGCCAGCAGTTTAATCGGACATCCTAACTATGGCTACACCTTC
CDR3aa: CASSLIGHPNYGYTF

v_gene: TRBV7-8
d_gene: TRBD2
j_gene: TRBJ2-1
abundance: NA
CDR3nt: TGTGCCAGCATAGCCGGTCGGCTAGCGGCCCACAATGAGCAGTTCTTC
CDR3aa: CASIAGRLAAHNEQFF

v_gene: TRBV29-1
d_gene: NA
j_gene: TRBJ2-7
abundance: NA
CDR3nt: TGCAGCGTTGAATCAGTCGGGGATGAGCAGTACTTC
CDR3aa: CSVESVGDEQYF

v_gene: TRBV5-5
d_gene: TRBD2
j_gene: TRBJ2-1
abundance: NA
CDR3nt: TGTGCCAGCAGCTTCGCGGGGGATGAGCAGTTCTTC
CDR3aa: CASSFAGDEQFF

v_gene: TRBV7-2
d_gene: NA
j_gene: TRBJ2-5
abundance: NA
CDR3nt: TGTGCCAGCAGCTTAGGGGCCCTCTTTGAGACCCAGTACTTC
CDR3aa: CASSLGALFETQYF

v_gene: TRBV7-9
d_gene: TRBD1
j_gene: TRBJ1-2
abundance: NA
CDR3nt: TGTGCCAGCAGCTTAGCCCAGGGACAGGGGGGAGGCTACACCTTC
CDR3aa: CASSLAQGQGGGYTF